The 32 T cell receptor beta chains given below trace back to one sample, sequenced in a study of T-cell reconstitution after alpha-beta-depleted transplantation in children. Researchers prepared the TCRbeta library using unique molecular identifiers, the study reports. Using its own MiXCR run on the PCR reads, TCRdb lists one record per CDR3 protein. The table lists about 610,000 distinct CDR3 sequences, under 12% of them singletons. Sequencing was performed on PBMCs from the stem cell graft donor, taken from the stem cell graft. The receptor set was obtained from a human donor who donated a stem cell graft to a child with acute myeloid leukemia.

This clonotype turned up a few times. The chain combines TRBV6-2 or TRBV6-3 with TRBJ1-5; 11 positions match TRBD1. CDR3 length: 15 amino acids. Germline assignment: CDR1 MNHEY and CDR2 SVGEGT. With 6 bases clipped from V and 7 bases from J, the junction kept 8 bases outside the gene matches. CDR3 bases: TGTGCCAGCAGGCTCCCCGGGACAGGGGGGCAGCCCCAGCATTTT. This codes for CASRLPGTGGQPQHF.

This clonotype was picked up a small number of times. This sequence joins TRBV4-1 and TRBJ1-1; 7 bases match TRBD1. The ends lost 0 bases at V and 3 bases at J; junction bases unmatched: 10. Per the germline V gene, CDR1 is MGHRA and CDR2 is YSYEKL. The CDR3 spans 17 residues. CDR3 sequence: CASSQDRDSAIHTEAFF. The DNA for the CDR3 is TGCGCCAGCAGCCAAGATCGGGACAGCGCCATACACACTGAAGCTTTCTTT.

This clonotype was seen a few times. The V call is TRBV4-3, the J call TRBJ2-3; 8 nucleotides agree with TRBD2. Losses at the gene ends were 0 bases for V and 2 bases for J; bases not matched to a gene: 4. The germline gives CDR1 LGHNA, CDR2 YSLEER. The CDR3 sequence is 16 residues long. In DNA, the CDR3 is TGCGCCAGCAGCCAAGATATGACTAGCGCCACAGATACGCAGTATTTT. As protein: CASSQDMTSATDTQYF.

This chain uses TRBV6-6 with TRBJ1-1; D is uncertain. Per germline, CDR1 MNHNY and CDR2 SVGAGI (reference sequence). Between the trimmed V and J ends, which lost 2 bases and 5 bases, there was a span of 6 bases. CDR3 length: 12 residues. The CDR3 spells CASSYVLTEAFF. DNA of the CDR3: TGTGCCAGCAGTTACGTCTTAACTGAAGCTTTCTTT.

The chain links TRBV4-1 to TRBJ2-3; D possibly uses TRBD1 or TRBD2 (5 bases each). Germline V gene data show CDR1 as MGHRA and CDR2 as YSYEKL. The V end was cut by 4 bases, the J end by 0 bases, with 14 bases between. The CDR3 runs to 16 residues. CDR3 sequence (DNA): TGCGCCAGCAGCCCCTCAGGGAGACCTAGCACAGATACGCAGTATTTT. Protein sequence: CASSPSGRPSTDTQYF.

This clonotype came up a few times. The CDR3 DNA reads as TGTGCCAGCAGCCAAGATCTCCCGTTGCCCGGGCAGTACTTC. Its protein product is CASSQDLPLPGQYF. This chain links TRBV4-2 with TRBJ2-7; D call uncertain. The germline V gene encodes CDR1 LGHNA and CDR2 YNFKEQ. The length of the CDR3 is 14 residues. Trimming took 0 bases from V and 9 from J, leaving 15 bases between them.

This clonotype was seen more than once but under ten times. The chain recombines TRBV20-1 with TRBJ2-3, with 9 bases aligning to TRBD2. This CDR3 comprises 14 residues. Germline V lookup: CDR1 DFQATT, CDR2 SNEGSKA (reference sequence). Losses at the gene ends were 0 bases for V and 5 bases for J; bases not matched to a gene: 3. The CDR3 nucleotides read TGCAGTGCTAGAGATTGGCGGGAGGGAGATACGCAGTATTTT. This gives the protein CSARDWREGDTQYF.

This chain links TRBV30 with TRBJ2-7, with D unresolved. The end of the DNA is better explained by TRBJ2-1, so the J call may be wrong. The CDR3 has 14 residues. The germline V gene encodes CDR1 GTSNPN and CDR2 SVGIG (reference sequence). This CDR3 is CAWSVKGIQYEQFF. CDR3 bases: TGTGCCTGGAGTGTAAAGGGTATTCAGTACGAGCAGTTCTTC.

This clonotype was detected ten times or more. The CDR3 DNA follows: TGTGCCATCAGTGAGGTGGGGGACTCCTACAATGAGCAGTTCTTC. This codes for CAISEVGDSYNEQFF. The chain has TRBV10-3 and TRBJ2-1; perhaps D is TRBD1 or TRBD2 (5 bases each). This CDR3 spans 15 amino acids. Germline V gene lookup returns CDR1 ENHRY and CDR2 SYGVKD. The germline V and J ends were trimmed by 2 bases and 0 bases, with 8 bases remaining between them.

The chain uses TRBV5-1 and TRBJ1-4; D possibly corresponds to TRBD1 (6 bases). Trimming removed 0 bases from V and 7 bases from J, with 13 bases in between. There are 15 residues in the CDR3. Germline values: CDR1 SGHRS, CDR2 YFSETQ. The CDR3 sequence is CASSLEGGIGEKLFF. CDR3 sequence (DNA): TGCGCCAGCAGCTTGGAAGGGGGAATTGGTGAAAAACTGTTTTTT.

The CDR3 DNA is TGTGCCAGCAGACCCGGGAGTCACTTGAACACTGAAGCTTTCTTT. Translation gives CASRPGSHLNTEAFF. The J gene is TRBJ1-1, the V gene TRBV5-6; D unclear. This CDR3 has 15 residues. Germline-derived CDR1 and CDR2 are SGHDT and YYEEEE. V was pared by 5 bases and J by 0 bases, with 14 bases between.

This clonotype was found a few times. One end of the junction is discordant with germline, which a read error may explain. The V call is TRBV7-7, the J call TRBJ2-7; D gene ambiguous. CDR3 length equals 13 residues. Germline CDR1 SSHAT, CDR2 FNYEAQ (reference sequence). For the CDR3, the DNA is TGTGCTAGCAGCTTATGGGATGATAGCCAGCAGTACTTC. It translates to CASSLWDDSQQYF.

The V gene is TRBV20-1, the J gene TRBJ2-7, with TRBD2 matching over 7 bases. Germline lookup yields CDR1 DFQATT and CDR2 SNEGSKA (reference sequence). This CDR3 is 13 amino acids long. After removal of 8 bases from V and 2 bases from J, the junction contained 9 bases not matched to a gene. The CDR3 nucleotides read TGCAGTCTCCGGGACTACCCAACCTACGAGCAGTACTTC. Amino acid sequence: CSLRDYPTYEQYF.

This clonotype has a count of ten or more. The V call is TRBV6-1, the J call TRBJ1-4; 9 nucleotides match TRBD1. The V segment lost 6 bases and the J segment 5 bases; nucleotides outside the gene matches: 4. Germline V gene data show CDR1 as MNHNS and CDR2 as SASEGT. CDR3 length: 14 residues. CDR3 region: CASRPGTGNEKLFF. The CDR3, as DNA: TGTGCCAGCAGGCCCGGGACAGGGAATGAAAAACTGTTTTTT.

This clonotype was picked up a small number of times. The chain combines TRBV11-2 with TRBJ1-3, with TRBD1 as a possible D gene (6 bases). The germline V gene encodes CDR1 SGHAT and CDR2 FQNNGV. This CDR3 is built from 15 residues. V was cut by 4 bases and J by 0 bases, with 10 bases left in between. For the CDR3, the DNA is TGTGCCAGCAGCTACGGACAGAGCTCTGGAAACACCATATATTTT. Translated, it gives CASSYGQSSGNTIYF. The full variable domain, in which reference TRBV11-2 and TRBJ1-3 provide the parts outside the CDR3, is EAGVAQSPRYKIIEKRQSVAFWCNPISGHATLYWYQQILGQGPKLLIQFQNNGVVDDSQLPKDRFSAERLKGVDSTLKIQPAKLEDSAVYLCASSYGQSSGNTIYFGEGSWLTVV.

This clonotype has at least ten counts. The CDR3 loop is CATSDTTPGTQYF. The CDR3 bases are TGTGCCACCAGTGATACGACTCCCGGTACGCAGTATTTT. The chain is built from TRBV24-1 and TRBJ2-3; D uncertain. V was clipped by 3 bases and J by 8 bases, with 11 bases between them. The CDR3 totals 13 residues. Per the germline V gene, CDR1 is KGHDR and CDR2 is SFDVKD.

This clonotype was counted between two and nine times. The CDR3 is CASSAGGGLAAYNEQFF. In DNA, the CDR3 is TGTGCCAGCAGCGCTGGGGGGGGACTAGCGGCCTACAATGAGCAGTTCTTC. V is TRBV9 and J is TRBJ2-1; 11 nucleotides line up with TRBD2. CDR1 is SGDLS, CDR2 YYNGEE, per germline. V lost 3 bases and J lost 2; bases outside the gene matches: 7. This CDR3 is 17 amino acids long.

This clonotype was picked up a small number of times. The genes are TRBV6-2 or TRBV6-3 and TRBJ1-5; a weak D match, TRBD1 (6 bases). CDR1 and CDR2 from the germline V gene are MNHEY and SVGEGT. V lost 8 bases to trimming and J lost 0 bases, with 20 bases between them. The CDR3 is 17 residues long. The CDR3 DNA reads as TGTGCCAGCGGCCGAGGAGGACAGTACTATAGCAATCAGCCCCAGCATTTT. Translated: CASGRGGQYYSNQPQHF.

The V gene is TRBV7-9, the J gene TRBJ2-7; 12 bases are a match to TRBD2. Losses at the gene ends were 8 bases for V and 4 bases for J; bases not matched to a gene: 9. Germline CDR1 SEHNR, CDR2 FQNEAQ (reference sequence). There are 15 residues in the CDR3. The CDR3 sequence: CASGMTSGSIYEQYF. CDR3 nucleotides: TGTGCCAGCGGGATGACTAGCGGGAGTATTTACGAGCAGTACTTC.

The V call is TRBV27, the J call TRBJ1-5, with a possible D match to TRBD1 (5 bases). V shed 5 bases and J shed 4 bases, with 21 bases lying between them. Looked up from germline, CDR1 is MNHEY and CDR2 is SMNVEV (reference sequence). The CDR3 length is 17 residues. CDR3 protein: CASSPRAGAGNNQPQHF. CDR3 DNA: TGTGCCAGCAGTCCTAGGGCCGGGGCAGGCAATAATCAGCCCCAGCATTTT.

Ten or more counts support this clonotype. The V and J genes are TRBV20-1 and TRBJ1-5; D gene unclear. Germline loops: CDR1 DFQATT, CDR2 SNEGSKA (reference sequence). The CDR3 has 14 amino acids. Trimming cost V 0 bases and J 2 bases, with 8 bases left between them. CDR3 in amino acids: CSARDRRGNQPQHF. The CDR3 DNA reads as TGCAGTGCTAGAGATCGGCGGGGCAATCAGCCCCAGCATTTT.

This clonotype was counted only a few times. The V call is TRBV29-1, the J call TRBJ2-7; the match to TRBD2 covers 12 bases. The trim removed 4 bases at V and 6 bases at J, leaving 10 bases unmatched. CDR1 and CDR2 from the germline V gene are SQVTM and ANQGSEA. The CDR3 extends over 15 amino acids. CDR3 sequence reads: CSVVTRLAGAAEQYF. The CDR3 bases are TGCAGCGTTGTGACCCGACTAGCGGGAGCGGCCGAGCAGTACTTC.

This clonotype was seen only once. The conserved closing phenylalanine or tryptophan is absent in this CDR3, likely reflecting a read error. This chain's CDR3 is CASSLILGETQYL. DNA for the CDR3: TGTGCCAGCAGTTTGATCTTAGGGGAGACCCAGTACTTG. The chain recombines TRBV27 with TRBJ2-5; no clear D. Germline assignment: CDR1 MNHEY and CDR2 SMNVEV (reference sequence). The CDR3 sequence is 13 residues long. V lost 3 bases and J lost 5, with 10 bases in between.

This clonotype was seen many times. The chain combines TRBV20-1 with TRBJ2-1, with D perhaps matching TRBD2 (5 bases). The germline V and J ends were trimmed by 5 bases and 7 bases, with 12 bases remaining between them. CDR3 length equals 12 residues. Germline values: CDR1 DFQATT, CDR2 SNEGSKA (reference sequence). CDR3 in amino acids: CSAQDWRNEQFF. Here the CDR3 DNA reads TGCAGTGCTCAGGACTGGCGGAATGAGCAGTTCTTC.

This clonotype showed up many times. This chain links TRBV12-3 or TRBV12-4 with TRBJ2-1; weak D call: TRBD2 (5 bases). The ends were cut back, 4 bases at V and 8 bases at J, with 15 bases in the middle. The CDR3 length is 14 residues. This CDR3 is CASSSSRLAHEQFF. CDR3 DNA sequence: TGTGCCAGCAGTTCATCCCGTCTAGCACATGAGCAGTTCTTC.

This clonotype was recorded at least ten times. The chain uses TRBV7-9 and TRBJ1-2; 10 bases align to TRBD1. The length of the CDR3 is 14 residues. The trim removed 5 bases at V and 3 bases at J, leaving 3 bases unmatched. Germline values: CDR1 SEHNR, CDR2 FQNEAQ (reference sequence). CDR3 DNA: TGTGCCAGCAGCCGCGGGACAGGGGACTATGGCTACACCTTC. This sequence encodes CASSRGTGDYGYTF.

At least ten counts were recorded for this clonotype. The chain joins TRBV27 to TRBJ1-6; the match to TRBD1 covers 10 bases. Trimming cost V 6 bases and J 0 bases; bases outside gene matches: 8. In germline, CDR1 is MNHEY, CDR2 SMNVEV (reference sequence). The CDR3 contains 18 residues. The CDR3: CASSLDRGASSYNSPLHF. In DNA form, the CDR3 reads TGTGCCAGCAGCCTGGACAGGGGGGCGAGCTCCTATAATTCACCCCTCCACTTT.

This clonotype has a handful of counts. The DNA for the CDR3 is TGTGCCAGCAGCTTGGACAGGGGATTCAGCGGAGGTACTGGGGAGCTGTTTTTT. This translates into CASSLDRGFSGGTGELFF. The chain is built from TRBV5-5 and TRBJ2-2; 7 nucleotides match TRBD1. V lost 0 bases, J lost 8 bases, and 16 bases stayed unmatched. The CDR3 has 18 residues. Looked up from germline, CDR1 is SGHKS and CDR2 is YYEKEE (reference sequence).

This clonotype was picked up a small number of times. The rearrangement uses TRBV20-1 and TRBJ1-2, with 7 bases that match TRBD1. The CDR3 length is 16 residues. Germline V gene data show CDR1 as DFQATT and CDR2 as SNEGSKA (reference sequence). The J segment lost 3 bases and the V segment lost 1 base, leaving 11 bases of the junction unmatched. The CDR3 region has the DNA TGCAGTGCTAGAGCAAGACAGGGATCATTGGACTATGGCTACACCTTC. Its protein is CSARARQGSLDYGYTF.

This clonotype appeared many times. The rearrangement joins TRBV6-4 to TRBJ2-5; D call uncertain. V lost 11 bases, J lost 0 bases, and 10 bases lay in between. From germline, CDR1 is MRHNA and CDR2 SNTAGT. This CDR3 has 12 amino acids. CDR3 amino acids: CAGYTDQETQYF. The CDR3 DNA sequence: TGTGCCGGCTACACGGACCAAGAGACCCAGTACTTC.

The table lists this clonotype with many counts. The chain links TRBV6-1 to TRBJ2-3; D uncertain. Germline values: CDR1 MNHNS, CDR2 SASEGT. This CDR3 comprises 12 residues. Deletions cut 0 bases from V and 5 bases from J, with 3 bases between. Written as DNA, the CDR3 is TGTGCCAGCAGTGAAGCGAGAGATACGCAGTATTTT. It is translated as CASSEARDTQYF.

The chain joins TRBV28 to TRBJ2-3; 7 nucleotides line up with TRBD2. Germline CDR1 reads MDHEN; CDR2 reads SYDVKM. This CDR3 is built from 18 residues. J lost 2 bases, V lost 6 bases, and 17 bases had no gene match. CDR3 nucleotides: TGTGCCAGCAGCGCGAGCGGGGCAGATACCACATTCACAGATACGCAGTATTTT. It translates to CASSASGADTTFTDTQYF.